The 15 T cell receptor beta chains below all came from one sample that was sequenced in a study of blood T cell repertoires in COVID-19 (dated by TCRdb to about 2020). Library creation used the immunoSEQ multiplex PCR assay. This immuneACCESS table, as held by TCRdb, lists in-frame sequences with V and J called but not all clones. Of the missing ones, under half trace to an unresolved V gene in checked studies; the others have no known cause. The sample table records tens of thousands of clones; 87% of these occur just once. The ten largest clones take up 9.5% to 13% of the sample. Input material: peripheral blood. The receptors were sampled from a human donor with acute or convalescent COVID-19. The donor label of this sample is uncertain.

The CDR3 DNA reads TGCGCCAGCAGCTTCGACTCAACTAGCGGTCGAGGGGCCCAGTACTTC. Its translation: CASSFDSTSGRGAQYF. The chain employs TRBV5-1 and TRBJ2-5, with TRBD2 identical over 8 bases. After removal of 2 bases from V and 9 bases from J, the junction contained 15 bases not matched to a gene. Germline loops: CDR1 SGHRS, CDR2 YFSETQ. CDR3 size: 16 residues. The full variable domain, rest sourced from reference TRBV5-1 and TRBJ2-5, is KAGVTQTPRYLIKTRGQQVTLSCSPISGHRSVSWYQQTPGQGLQFLFEYFSETQRNKGNFPGRFSGRQFSNSRSEMNVSTLELGDSALYLCASSFDSTSGRGAQYFGPGTRLLVL.

The table lists this clone with a few counts. The genes are TRBV28 and TRBJ2-3, with D tentatively TRBD2 (7 bases). V dropped 7 bases and J dropped 6 bases, with 17 bases sitting between them. Looked up from germline, CDR1 is MDHEN and CDR2 is SYDVKM. The CDR3 covers 14 residues. The DNA for the CDR3 is TGTGCCAGCACCCGAGGGGGGGGCTGGGATACGCAGTATTTT. The encoded protein is CASTRGGGWDTQYF.

The chain recombines TRBV24-1 with TRBJ1-4, with D maybe TRBD1 (5 bases). CDR3 size: 12 residues. Germline values: CDR1 KGHDR, CDR2 SFDVKD. The V end was cut by 5 bases, the J end by 13 bases, with 13 bases between. CDR3 bases: TGTGCCACCAGTGGAGCTCAGGGAAGACTGTTTTTT. Protein product: CATSGAQGRLFF.

The chain uses TRBV28 and TRBJ1-5; the D gene is possibly TRBD1 (5 bases). V was trimmed by 5 bases and J by 0 bases, leaving 11 bases between them. There are 15 residues in the CDR3. CDR1 is MDHEN and CDR2 is SYDVKM in the germline V gene. CDR3 in amino acids: CASSPPGISNQPQHF. The CDR3 bases are TGTGCCAGCAGTCCTCCAGGGATTAGCAATCAGCCCCAGCATTTT.

V usage is TRBV24-1 and J usage is TRBJ2-2, with a tentative D call TRBD1 (5 bases). CDR1 and CDR2 from the germline V gene are KGHDR and SFDVKD. This CDR3 region has 15 residues. The V end lost 4 bases, the J end lost 2 bases, and 10 bases lay between the germline ends. In DNA, the CDR3 is TGTGCCACCAGTGACCCGACAGTAAACACCGGGGAGCTGTTTTTT. This sequence encodes CATSDPTVNTGELFF.

The J gene is TRBJ1-4, the V gene TRBV19, with 9 bases that match TRBD1. Germline lookup yields CDR1 LNHDA and CDR2 SQIVND (reference sequence). This CDR3 contains 12 residues. V was clipped by 10 bases and J by 8 bases; unmatched bases: 5. The CDR3 loop is CAISGTGEKLFF. The DNA for the CDR3 is TGTGCCATAAGCGGGACAGGGGAAAAACTGTTTTTT.

The sample holds one count of this clone. The chain has TRBV28 and TRBJ2-7; 8 nucleotides align to TRBD2. CDR1 and CDR2 (germline): MDHEN, SYDVKM. The trim removed 8 bases at V and 5 bases at J, leaving 11 bases unmatched. This CDR3 spans 14 amino acids. CDR3 sequence reads: CASSIQRGRNEQYV. The CDR3 region has the DNA TGTGCCAGCTCCATCCAGCGGGGGAGGAACGAGCAGTACGTC.

The CDR3 here is CATSRAFGTGRNQPQHF. CDR3 sequence (DNA): TGTGCCACCAGCAGAGCATTTGGGACAGGGAGAAATCAGCCCCAGCATTTT. The chain has TRBV15 and TRBJ1-5; the match to TRBD1 covers 9 bases. CDR1 LNHNV and CDR2 YYDKDF come from the germline V gene (reference sequence). The V segment lost 1 base and the J segment 4 bases; nucleotides outside the gene matches: 8. CDR3 length: 17 residues.

This clone was counted once. The chain links TRBV28 to TRBJ2-4; D is uncertain. The length of the CDR3 is 15 residues. The germline V gene encodes CDR1 MDHEN and CDR2 SYDVKM. The V gene lost 6 bases and the J gene lost 3 bases, with 15 bases spanning the gap. The CDR3 DNA reads TGTGCCAGCAGCCTGGCGCAGGTGGGCAAAAACATTCAGTACTTC. This translates into CASSLAQVGKNIQYF.

V is TRBV6-4 and J is TRBJ2-7; 7 bases are shared with TRBD1. Unmatched junction bases numbered 8, after V lost 10 bases and J lost 2 bases. The CDR3 consists of 13 residues. CDR1 MRHNA and CDR2 SNTAGT come from the germline V gene. CDR3 loop: CANNRDRAYEQYV. CDR3 DNA sequence: TGTGCCAACAATCGGGACAGAGCCTACGAGCAGTACGTC.

V usage is TRBV5-4 and J usage is TRBJ2-7; 10 positions match TRBD2. The CDR3 contains 14 residues. The germline gives CDR1 SGHNT, CDR2 YYREEE (reference sequence). The V gene end was trimmed by 4 bases and the J gene end by 3 bases; junction bases not matched to a gene: 4. DNA for the CDR3: TGTGCCAGCAGCGAGCTAGCGGGGGACTACGAGCAGTACTTC. Protein: CASSELAGDYEQYF.

The chain links TRBV5-6 to TRBJ2-7, with D tentatively TRBD1 (6 bases). Per the germline V gene, CDR1 is SGHDT and CDR2 is YYEEEE. This CDR3 contains 14 residues. The V end lost 4 bases, the J end lost 4 bases, and 15 bases lay between the germline ends. The CDR3 loop is CASSGQSRSYEQYV. The CDR3 bases are TGTGCCAGCAGCGGACAGAGCCGTAGTTACGAGCAGTACGTC.

This chain joins TRBV19 and TRBJ1-1; D is ambiguous. The germline V gene encodes CDR1 LNHDA and CDR2 SQIVND (reference sequence). This CDR3 has 14 residues. The germline V and J ends were trimmed by 0 bases and 1 base, with 6 bases remaining between them. This CDR3 reads CASSIDLRNTEAFF. The DNA for the CDR3 is TGTGCCAGTAGTATAGATCTCAGGAACACTGAAGCTTTCTTT.

The V call is TRBV5-1, the J call TRBJ1-4; tentatively, D is TRBD1 (6 bases). Per the germline V gene, CDR1 is SGHRS and CDR2 is YFSETQ. The V end was cut by 4 bases, the J end by 6 bases, with 16 bases between. This CDR3 is 15 amino acids long. This chain's CDR3 is CASSGRGAGDEKLFF. The CDR3 bases are TGCGCCAGCAGCGGGAGGGGGGCTGGCGATGAAAAACTGTTTTTT.

The V gene is TRBV10-3, the J gene TRBJ2-3; possible D gene TRBD2, 5 bases. The germline gives CDR1 ENHRY, CDR2 SYGVKD. Trimming left V 0 bases short and J 1 base short, with 8 bases between. This CDR3 has 15 residues. CDR3 sequence reads: CAISESDFRTDTQYF. For the CDR3, the DNA is TGTGCCATCAGTGAGTCGGACTTCCGCACAGATACGCAGTATTTT.